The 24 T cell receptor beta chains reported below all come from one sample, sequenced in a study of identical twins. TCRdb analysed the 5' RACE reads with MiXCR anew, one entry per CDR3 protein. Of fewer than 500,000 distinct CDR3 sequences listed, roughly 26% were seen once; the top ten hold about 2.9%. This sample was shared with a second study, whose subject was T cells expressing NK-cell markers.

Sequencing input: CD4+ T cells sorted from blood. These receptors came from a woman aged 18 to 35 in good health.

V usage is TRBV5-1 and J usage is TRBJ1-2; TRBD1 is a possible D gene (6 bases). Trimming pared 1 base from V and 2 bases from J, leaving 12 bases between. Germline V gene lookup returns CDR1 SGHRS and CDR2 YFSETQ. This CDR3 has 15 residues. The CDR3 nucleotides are TGCGCCAGCAGCTTGTCAGGGGAAGGAAACTATGGCTACACCTTC. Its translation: CASSLSGEGNYGYTF. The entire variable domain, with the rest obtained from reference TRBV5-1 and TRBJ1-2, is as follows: KAGVTQTPRYLIKTRGQQVTLSCSPISGHRSVSWYQQTPGQGLQFLFEYFSETQRNKGNFPGRFSGRQFSNSRSEMNVSTLELGDSALYLCASSLSGEGNYGYTFGSGTRLTVV.

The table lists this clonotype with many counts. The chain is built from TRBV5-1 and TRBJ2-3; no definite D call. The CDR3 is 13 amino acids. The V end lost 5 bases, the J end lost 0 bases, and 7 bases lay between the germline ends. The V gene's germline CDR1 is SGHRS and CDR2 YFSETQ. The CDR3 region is CASSHLSTDTQYF. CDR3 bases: TGCGCCAGCAGTCATCTTAGCACAGATACGCAGTATTTT.

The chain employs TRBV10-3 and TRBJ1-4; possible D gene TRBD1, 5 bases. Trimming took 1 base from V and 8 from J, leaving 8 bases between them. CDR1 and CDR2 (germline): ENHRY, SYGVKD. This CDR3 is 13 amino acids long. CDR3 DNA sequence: TGTGCCATCAGTGAGTGGGGGGACGAAAAACTGTTTTTT. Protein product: CAISEWGDEKLFF.

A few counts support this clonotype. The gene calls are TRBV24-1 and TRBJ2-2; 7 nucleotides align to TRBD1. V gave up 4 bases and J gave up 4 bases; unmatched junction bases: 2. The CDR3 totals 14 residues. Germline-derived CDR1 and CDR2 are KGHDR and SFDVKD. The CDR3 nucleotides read TGTGCCACCAGTGAGCAGGGGGTCACCGGGGAGCTGTTTTTT. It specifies CATSEQGVTGELFF.

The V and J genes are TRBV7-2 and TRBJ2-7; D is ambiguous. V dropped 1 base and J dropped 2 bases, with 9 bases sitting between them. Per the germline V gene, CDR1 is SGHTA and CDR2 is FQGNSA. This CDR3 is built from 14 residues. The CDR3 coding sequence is TGTGCCAGCAGCTTAGTGGGGTACCCCTACGAGCAGTACTTC. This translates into CASSLVGYPYEQYF.

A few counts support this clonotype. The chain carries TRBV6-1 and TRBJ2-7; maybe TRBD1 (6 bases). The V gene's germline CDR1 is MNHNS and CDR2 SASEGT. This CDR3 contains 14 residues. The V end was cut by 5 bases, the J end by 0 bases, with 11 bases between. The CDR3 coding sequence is TGTGCCAGCAGTCGGACAGCCTCCTCCTACGAGCAGTACTTC. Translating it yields CASSRTASSYEQYF.

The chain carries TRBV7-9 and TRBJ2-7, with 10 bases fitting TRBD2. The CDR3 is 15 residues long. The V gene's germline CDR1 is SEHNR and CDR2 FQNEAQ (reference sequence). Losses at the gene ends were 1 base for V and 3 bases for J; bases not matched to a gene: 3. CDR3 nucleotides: TGTGCCAGCAGCTTAGTACTAGCGGGACTCTACGAGCAGTACTTC. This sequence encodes CASSLVLAGLYEQYF. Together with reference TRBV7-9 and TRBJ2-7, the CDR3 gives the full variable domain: DTGVSQNPRHKITKRGQNVTFRCDPISEHNRLYWYRQTLGQGPEFLTYFQNEAQLEKSRLLSDRFSAERPKGSFSTLEIQRTEQGDSAMYLCASSLVLAGLYEQYFGPGTRLTVT.

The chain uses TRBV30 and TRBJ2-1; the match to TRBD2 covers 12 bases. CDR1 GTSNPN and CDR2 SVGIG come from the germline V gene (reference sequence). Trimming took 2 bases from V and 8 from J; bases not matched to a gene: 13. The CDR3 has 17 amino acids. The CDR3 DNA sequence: TGTGCCTGGAGTTTTCCCCAACTAGCGGGAGGACCGTATGAGCAGTTCTTC. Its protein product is CAWSFPQLAGGPYEQFF.

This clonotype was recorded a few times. The DNA for the CDR3 is TGTGCCAGCAGTGCCCATAGCGGGAGGAGGTACAATGAGCAGTTCTTC. This translates into CASSAHSGRRYNEQFF. The J gene is TRBJ2-1, the V gene TRBV6-1; 10 nucleotides line up with TRBD2. Germline trimming cut 4 bases from V and 4 bases from J; bases unmatched to any gene: 7. CDR1 and CDR2 from the germline V gene are MNHNS and SASEGT. The CDR3 has 16 residues.

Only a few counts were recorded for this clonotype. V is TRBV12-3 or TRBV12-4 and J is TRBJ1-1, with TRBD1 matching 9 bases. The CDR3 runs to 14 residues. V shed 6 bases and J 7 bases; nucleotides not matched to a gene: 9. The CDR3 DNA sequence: TGTGCCAGCAGCGAACAGGGGGCTCGGAGTGAAGCTTTCTTT. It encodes CASSEQGARSEAFF.

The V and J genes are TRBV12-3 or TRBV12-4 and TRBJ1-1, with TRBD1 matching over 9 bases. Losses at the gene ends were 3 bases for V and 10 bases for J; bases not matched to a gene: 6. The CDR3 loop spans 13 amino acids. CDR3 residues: CASSFPRQGGAFF. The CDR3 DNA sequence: TGTGCCAGCAGTTTCCCTAGACAGGGGGGAGCTTTCTTT.

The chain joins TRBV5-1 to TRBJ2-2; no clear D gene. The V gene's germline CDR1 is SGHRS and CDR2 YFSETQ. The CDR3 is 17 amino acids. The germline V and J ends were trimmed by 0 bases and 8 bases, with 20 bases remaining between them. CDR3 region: CASSLEVFGTALGELFF. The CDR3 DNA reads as TGCGCCAGCAGCTTGGAAGTCTTCGGTACGGCGCTTGGGGAGCTGTTTTTT.

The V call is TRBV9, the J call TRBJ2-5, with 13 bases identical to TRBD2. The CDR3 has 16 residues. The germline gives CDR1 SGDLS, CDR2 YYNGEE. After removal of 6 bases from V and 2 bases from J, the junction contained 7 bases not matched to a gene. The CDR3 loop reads CASTRLAGGRQETQYF. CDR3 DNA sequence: TGTGCCAGCACCCGACTAGCGGGAGGTCGGCAAGAGACCCAGTACTTC. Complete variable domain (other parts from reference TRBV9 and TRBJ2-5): DSGVTQTPKHLITATGQRVTLRCSPRSGDLSVYWYQQSLDQGLQFLIQYYNGEERAKGNILERFSAQQFPDLHSELNLSSLELGDSALYFCASTRLAGGRQETQYFGPGTRLLVL.

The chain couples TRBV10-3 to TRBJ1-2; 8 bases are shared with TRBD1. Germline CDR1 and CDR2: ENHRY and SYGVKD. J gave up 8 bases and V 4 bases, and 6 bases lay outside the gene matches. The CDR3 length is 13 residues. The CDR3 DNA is TGTGCCATCAGTGTTTCCAGGGGGCAAGGCTACACCTTC. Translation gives CAISVSRGQGYTF.

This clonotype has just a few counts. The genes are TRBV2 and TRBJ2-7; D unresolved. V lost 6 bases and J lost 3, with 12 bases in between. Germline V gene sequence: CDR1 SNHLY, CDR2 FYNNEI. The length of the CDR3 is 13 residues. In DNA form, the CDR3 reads TGTGCCAGCAGGACAACCCTAAACTACGAGCAGTACTTC. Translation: CASRTTLNYEQYF.

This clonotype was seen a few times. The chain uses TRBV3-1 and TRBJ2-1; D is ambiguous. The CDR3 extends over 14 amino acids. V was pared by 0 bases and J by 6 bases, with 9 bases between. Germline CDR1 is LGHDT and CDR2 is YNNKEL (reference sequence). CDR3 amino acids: CASSQDPPSNEQFF. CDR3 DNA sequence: TGTGCCAGCAGCCAAGACCCCCCTAGCAATGAGCAGTTCTTC.

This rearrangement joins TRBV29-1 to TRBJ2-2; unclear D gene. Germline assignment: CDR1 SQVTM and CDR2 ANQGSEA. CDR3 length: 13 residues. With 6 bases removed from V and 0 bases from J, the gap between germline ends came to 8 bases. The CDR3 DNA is TGCAGCGTACAGCAACCGAACACCGGGGAGCTGTTTTTT. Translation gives CSVQQPNTGELFF.

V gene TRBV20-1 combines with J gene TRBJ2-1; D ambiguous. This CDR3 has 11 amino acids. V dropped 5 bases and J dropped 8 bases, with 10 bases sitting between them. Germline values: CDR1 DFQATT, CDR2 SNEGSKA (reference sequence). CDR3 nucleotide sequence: TGCAGTGCTCCAGTTTGGGATGAGCAGTTCTTC. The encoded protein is CSAPVWDEQFF.

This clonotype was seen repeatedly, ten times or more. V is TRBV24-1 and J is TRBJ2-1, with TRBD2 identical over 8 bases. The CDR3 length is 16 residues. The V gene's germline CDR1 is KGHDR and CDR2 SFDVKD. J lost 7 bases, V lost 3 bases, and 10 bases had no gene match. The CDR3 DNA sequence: TGTGCCACCAGTGATCGGACAGTAGCGGGGAGGAATGAGCAGTTCTTC. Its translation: CATSDRTVAGRNEQFF.

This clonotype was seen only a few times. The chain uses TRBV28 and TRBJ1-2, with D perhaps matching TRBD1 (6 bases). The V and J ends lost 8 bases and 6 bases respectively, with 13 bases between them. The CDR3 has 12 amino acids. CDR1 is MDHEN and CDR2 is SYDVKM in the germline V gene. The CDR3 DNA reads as TGTGCCAGCCAAAGACAGGCCCATGGCTACACCTTC. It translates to CASQRQAHGYTF.

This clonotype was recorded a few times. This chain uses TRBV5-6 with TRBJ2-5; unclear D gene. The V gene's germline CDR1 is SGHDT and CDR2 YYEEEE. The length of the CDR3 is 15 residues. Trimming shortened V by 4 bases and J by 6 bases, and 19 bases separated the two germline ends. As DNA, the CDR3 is TGTGCCAGCAGCACCAACACCGGGCGCGGAAAGACCCAGTACTTC. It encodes CASSTNTGRGKTQYF.

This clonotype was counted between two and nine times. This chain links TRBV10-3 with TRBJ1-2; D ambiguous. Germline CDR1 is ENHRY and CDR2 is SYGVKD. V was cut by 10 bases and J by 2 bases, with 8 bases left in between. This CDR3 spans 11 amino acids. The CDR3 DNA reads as TGTGCCACTAGATCAAACTATGGCTACACCTTC. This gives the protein CATRSNYGYTF.

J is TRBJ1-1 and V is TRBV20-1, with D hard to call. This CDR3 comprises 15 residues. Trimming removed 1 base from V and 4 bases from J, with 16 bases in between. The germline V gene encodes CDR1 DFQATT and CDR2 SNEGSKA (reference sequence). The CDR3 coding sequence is TGCAGTGCTAGAGTAAGGAACATGATGGGCACTGAAGCTTTCTTT. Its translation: CSARVRNMMGTEAFF.

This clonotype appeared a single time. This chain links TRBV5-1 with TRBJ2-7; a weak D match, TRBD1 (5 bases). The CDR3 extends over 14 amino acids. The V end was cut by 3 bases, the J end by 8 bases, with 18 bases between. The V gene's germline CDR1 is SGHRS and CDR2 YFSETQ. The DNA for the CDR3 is TGCGCCAGCAGCTCGACCGACAGTCACCAGAAGCAGTACTTC. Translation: CASSSTDSHQKQYF.